This T cell receptor (beta chain) was captured by sequencing in a study of blood T cell repertoires in COVID-19. Study context: The study drew acute and convalescent COVID-19 samples from the United States, Italy and Spain. Sources were T cells, B-cell-depleted T cells, or PBMCs; the material itself was cDNA or gDNA.

V lost 1 base, J lost 5 bases, and 2 bases stayed unmatched. This CDR3 spans 15 amino acids. Germline V gene lookup returns CDR1 SGHTA and CDR2 FQGNSA. In the authors' workflow: Nucleated cell counts were estimated from reference gene primer amplification. This table comes from immunoSEQ multiplex PCR, and its TCRdb copy is limited to in-frame clones, with some not included. V and J calls plus clone size are reproduced from that table; the DNA served to infer D and trimming. The sample holds 70,000 or so clones, 87% seen once. Sequencing was carried out using peripheral blood. The chain has TRBV7-2 and TRBJ2-3; 11 nucleotides line up with TRBD2. This TCR was sampled from a woman younger than 30 with acute or convalescent COVID-19. CDR3 sequence (DNA): TGTGCCAGCAGCTTAGATGGACTAGCGGGAGATACGCAGTATTTT. Translating gives CASSLDGLAGDTQYF. Variable domain in full (rest from reference TRBV7-2 and TRBJ2-3): GAGVSQSPSNKVTEKGKDVELRCDPISGHTALYWYRQSLGQGLEFLIYFQGNSAPDKSGLPSDRFSAERTGGSVSTLTIQRTQQEDSAVYLCASSLDGLAGDTQYFGPGTRLTVL.